The present entry profiles one T cell receptor (beta chain) with its context. The antigen is not known. These data come from a study of cytomegalovirus exposure and HLA in healthy donors. Overall study findings and caveats: Likely technical artifact: a cluster of highly shared sequence variants.

V dropped 6 bases and J dropped 4; count of bases not matched to a gene: 9. The CDR3 extends over 15 amino acids. Germline V gene data show CDR1 as MDHEN and CDR2 as SYDVKM. Primers: 60 Vbeta forward and 13 Jbeta reverse. Assay: immunoSEQ multiplex PCR; the TCRdb copy retains only in-frame clones and omits some. The sample holds 200,000 or so clones, approximately 81% seen once. The chain is built from TRBV28 and TRBJ2-7; 10 bases agree with TRBD2. This receptor was obtained from a boy younger than 18 in good health and CMV-seronegative. Sample: PBMCs. CDR3 sequence: CASSRPGLAIYEQYF. In DNA, the CDR3 is TGTGCCAGCAGCAGACCGGGACTAGCGATTTACGAGCAGTACTTC.